This TCR beta chain was recovered during a study of shared clonotypes between healthy human individuals. Looking at the study overall: Each donor had three CD4 naive, three CD4 memory, two CD8 naive and one CD8 memory plate.

Germline CDR1 MNHEY, CDR2 SMNVEV (reference sequence). The CDR3 is 17 amino acids. Trimming cost V 6 bases and J 4 bases, with 19 bases left between them. Study-wide results and caveats: Despite large depth, rarefaction showed incomplete sorted-subset sequencing. Researchers sampled blood only, noting tissue repertoires likely differ.

The assay used deep level. Only in-frame clones appear in the TCRdb table, and some are missing; sequencing was by immunoSEQ multiplex PCR. The sample yields around 1.9 million clones, 90% to 95% seen once. Comment on this clone: The antigen is not known.

Only CD45RO-negative cells positively selected for CCR7 counted as naive CD8 cells, so terminally differentiated effector memory CD45RA+ cells were excluded. The TCR comes from a man aged 18 to 29 in good health. Some clones in this sample may be carry-over from other donors' samples. The material sequenced was naive CD8+ T cells from PBMCs. The chain joins TRBV27 to TRBJ1-6; D perhaps matches TRBD1 (6 bases). In nucleotides, the CDR3 is TGTGCCAGCAGCCTCCCCCGCGGGGGCCCATATAATTCACCCCTCCACTTT. Encoded protein: CASSLPRGGPYNSPLHF.